The T cell receptor (beta chain) described here comes from a study of human T cells and chemical hapten exposure. Study-level information: Weekly diphenylcyclopropenone doses were given to patients' scalps across the approximately 24-week study. Study outcomes and limitations: Sensitizing with DPC caused no change in TCRs above 1 in 1000 frequency. Compared to controls, expanded TCRs made significantly more large clusters of similar CDR3s.

This clonotype was counted between two and nine times. Antigen unknown. The CDR3 loop spans 15 amino acids. V was clipped by 3 bases and J by 3 bases, with 12 bases between them. Germline V CDR1 and CDR2: DFQATT, SNEGSKA (reference sequence). The time point is: pre-sensitization, week 0. The treatment here: therapeutic diphenylcyclopropenone sensitization with weekly scalp DPC. As processed by the authors: Counts of TCRs in each sample centred on a median of about 96,000 and extended from around 24,000 to 710,000. TCRdb reanalysed the RACE reads using MiXCR and keeps one entry per CDR3 protein. TCRdb, not the original authors, processed these V and J calls. The profile covers about 180,000 distinct CDR3 sequences, with 30% appearing a single time and less than 3% taken by the ten largest.

The sequences come from whole blood, collected in connection with sensitization to the hapten diphenylcyclopropenone (DPC). This chain connects TRBV20-1 to TRBJ1-6; a weak D match, TRBD1 (6 bases). The TCR originated in a woman in her thirties with alopecia areata. Some clones in this sample may be carry-over from other donors' samples. The CDR3 sequence: CSASEGEGYNSPLHF. CDR3 sequence (DNA): TGCAGTGCTAGCGAGGGGGAGGGCTATAATTCACCCCTCCACTTT.